This TCR beta chain was profiled in a study of blood T cells in healthy people across ages. Across the whole study: About one barcoded beta molecule per two T cells was captured by template switching. The study, taken as a whole, reports: Estimates of total diversity, which came from one million sequenced T cells, were considered to be underestimates. Older age coincided with a roughly linear decline in TCR beta diversity per million T cells.

Concerning this clonotype itself: Antigen unknown.

A sample-barcoded 5' primer and a J-beta primer mix were used in a second PCR of about 6 to 12 cycles. TCRdb recomputed calls from the 5' RACE reads with MiXCR, one row per CDR3 protein. The sample records 1.5 million to 2 million distinct CDR3 sequences, 49% being singletons. The sample comprised blood. The clonotype was recovered from a woman aged 40 to 50 in good health.

As DNA, the CDR3 is TGTGCCAGCAAGACGCCTCACGCCCAAGAGACCCAGTACTTC. Its protein product is CASKTPHAQETQYF. The rearrangement uses TRBV2 and TRBJ2-5; D is undetermined. The CDR3 covers 14 residues. Per the germline V gene, CDR1 is SNHLY and CDR2 is FYNNEI. The V end lost 7 bases, the J end lost 1 base, and 13 bases lay between the germline ends.